This TCR beta chain appears in the sequencing data of a study of neurological immune-mediated disorders (dated by TCRdb to the late 2010s). Regarding the research as a whole: Among the roughly 35 multiple sclerosis patients, roughly 31 had relapsing-remitting MS and 3 had secondary progressive MS. Peripheral blood TCR-beta repertoires from patients with HTLV-I-associated myelopathy (HAM/TSP), patients with multiple sclerosis, and healthy controls were compared in the study using UMI-based sequencing. Longitudinal samples, technical triplicates and paired sorted CD4+ and CD8+ T-cell subsets, alongside PBMC samples, were included among the roughly 97 TCR-beta libraries. Of the roughly 70 subjects in the cohort, around 15 were HAM/TSP patients, roughly 35 were multiple sclerosis patients, and about 20 were healthy controls. On the study overall, not on this receptor specifically: No clinical or MRI features were associated with the MS cluster, and the authors said that larger cohorts are needed. TCR clonal expansion was highest in HAM/TSP patients and lowest in MS patients, with MS patients falling below even healthy controls. Phylogenetic analysis grouped repertoires from 18 of 34 MS patients into a cluster of related CDR3 sequences, suggesting a possible repertoire-level signature. No identical CDR3 amino acid sequences were shared among expanded clones across subjects, suggesting private TCR-beta repertoires in all groups.

cDNA was synthesized by template-switch 5'RACE using a primer carrying a 10-nucleotide random unique molecular identifier by which each TCR transcript was tagged. Every sequencing run covered 15-18 subjects and yielded more than 170 million TCR-beta sequences. Total RNA was extracted with the RNeasy kit. Using the KAPA Real-time Library Amplification kit, TCR-beta VDJ regions were amplified with primers for the TCR constant region and the 5'RACE anchor. Sample indexes and Illumina adaptors were added in a first PCR, after which library yield was increased in a second PCR. After purification with Ampure beads, the TCR product of roughly 650 bp was size-selected on a 2% E-gel SizeSelection system. Before pooling, libraries had their quality checked on a Bioanalyzer, their concentration measured with Qubit, and their quantity determined with the Kapa Library Quantification kit. Libraries were sequenced paired-end 2 x 150 bp on an Illumina HiSeq 2500. To increase sequence diversity, roughly 24-31% phiX was spiked into each library pool. As for how the authors treated the data: Quality-filtered reads were processed with the UMI-based MiGEC pipeline, which removed over 75% of raw TCR sequences during error correction. IMGT germline references were used for aligning VDJ genes, and each clonotype was defined as a unique CDR3 amino acid sequence together with its V-J genes. VDJtools evaluated clonal expansion, Shannon diversity and CDR3 relatedness (CalcPairwiseDistances, ClusterSamples); CLCbio workbench built phylogenetic trees. Clones with at least 8 unique UMIs were defined as expanded, with this threshold being based on coefficient-of-variation modelling across technical triplicates. TCRdb reprocessing: public reads trimmed at Q25 with fastp, clones called with MiXCR, in-frame beta chains kept. Each record represents a unique CDR3 protein, reported with the most common genes and DNA among its rows. TCRdb's processing, not the authors' own work, is the source of the V and J calls. The sample table holds 50,000 to 60,000 distinct CDR3 sequences, of which under 4.5% were seen once. Jointly, the top ten make up roughly 1.9% of the sample.

In its sample, this clonotype was seen many times. Its antigen has not been determined. No base-level quality is on record; no much larger clone is a single base apart. Measured from the cysteine to the phenylalanine, the CDR3 is 12 residues long. Only CDR3 DNA is held: 36 bases, read in frame from base 1. The germline V gene (reference sequence) sets CDR1 to SEHNR and CDR2 to FQNEAQ. Here V drops 4 bases and J drops 12 bases, and the junction holds 3 bases not matched to any gene. For the sorted-subset TCR libraries, the starting material was 850,000 to 1,000,000 sorted CD4+ or CD8+ T cells. The multiple sclerosis patients were enrolled in a US clinical protocol that used magnetic resonance imaging to evaluate disease progression. Peripheral blood was subjected to Ficoll-Hypaque density gradient centrifugation to isolate PBMCs, which were then cryopreserved in liquid nitrogen. Paired sorted CD4+ and CD8+ subsets came from healthy controls, HAM/TSP patients and MS patients.

The sequence links TRBV7-9 to TRBJ2-1; 10 middle bases align to TRBD2. The sequencing input was CD4+ T cells from blood. The TCR comes from a woman aged 40 to 50 with multiple sclerosis. The base sequence is TGTGCCAGCAGCTCGAGCGGGGGGGCGCAGTTCTTC. This codes for CASSSSGGAQFF.